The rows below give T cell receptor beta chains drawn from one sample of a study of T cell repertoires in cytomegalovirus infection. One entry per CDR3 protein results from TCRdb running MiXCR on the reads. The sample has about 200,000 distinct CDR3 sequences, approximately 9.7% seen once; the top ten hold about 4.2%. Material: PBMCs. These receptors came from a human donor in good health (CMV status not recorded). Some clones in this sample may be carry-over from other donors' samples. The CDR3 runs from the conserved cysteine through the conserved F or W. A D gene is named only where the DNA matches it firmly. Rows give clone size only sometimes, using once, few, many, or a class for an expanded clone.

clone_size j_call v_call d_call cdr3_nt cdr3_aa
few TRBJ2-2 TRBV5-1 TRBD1 TGCGCCAGCGGGACAGTAGCCGGGGAGCTGTTTTTT CASGTVAGELFF
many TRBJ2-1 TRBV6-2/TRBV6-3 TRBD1 TGTGCCAGCAGTTTACAGGGGGCGGGATACAATGAGCAGTTCTTC CASSLQGAGYNEQFF
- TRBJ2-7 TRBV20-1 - TGCAGTGCTACGGTGGGTCCCTGGGCCTACGAGCAGTACTTC CSATVGPWAYEQYF
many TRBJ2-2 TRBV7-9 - TGTGCCAGCAGCTTAAAGGCGGGTCCGAACACCGGGGAGCTGTTTTTT CASSLKAGPNTGELFF
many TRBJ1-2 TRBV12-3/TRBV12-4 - TGTGCCAGCACCCCAGGCCCCAGAAGCTATGGCTACACCTTC CASTPGPRSYGYTF
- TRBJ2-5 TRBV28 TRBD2 TGTGTCAGCAGGCCTAGCGGGGAAGAGACCCAGTACTTC CVSRPSGEETQYF
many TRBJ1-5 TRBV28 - TGTGCCAGCAGTCGACAGTATAATAGCAATCAGCCCCAGCATTTT CASSRQYNSNQPQHF
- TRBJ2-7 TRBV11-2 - TGTGCCAGCAGCTTTTCTATCGAGCAGTACTTC CASSFSIEQYF
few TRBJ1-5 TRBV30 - TGTGCCTGGAGTCCGGGCCGATCAAATCAGCCCCAGCATTTT CAWSPGRSNQPQHF
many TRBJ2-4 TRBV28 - TGTGCCAGCAGTGAAACTACCTCCCTCCCGGCCAAAAACATTCAGTACTTC CASSETTSLPAKNIQYF
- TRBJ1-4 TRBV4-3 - TGCGCCAGCAGCCAACAGGACAGCACTAATGAAAAACTGTTTTTT CASSQQDSTNEKLFF
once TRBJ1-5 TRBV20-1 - TGCAGTGCTAGAGGGCCTTGGGACAATCAGCCCCAGCATTTT CSARGPWDNQPQHF
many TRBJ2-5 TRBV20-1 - TGCAGTGCTAGAGATTTGGGAAGGTCCTTAGAAACCCAGTACTTC CSARDLGRSLETQYF
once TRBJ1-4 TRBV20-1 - TGCAGTGCGACAGCGAATAATGAAAAACTGTTTTTT CSATANNEKLFF
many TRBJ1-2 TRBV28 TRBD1 TGTGCCAGCAGTTCGGACAGGGTGGACTATGGCTACACCTTC CASSSDRVDYGYTF
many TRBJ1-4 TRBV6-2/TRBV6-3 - TGTGCCAGCACCTTAGGAGGATTTTCAACTAATGAAAAACTGTTTTTT CASTLGGFSTNEKLFF
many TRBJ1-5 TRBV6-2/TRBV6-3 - TGTGCCAGCAGCTCTACTCGTACAGGGTTCAATCAGCCCCAGCATTTT CASSSTRTGFNQPQHF
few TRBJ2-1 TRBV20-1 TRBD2 TGCAGTGCTCACATATCTAGCGGGAGAAGTTCGGAGTTCTTC CSAHISSGRSSEFF
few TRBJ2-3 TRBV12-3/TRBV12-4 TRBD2 TGTGCCAGCAGTTTTCCAAGGACTAGTAGCACAGATACGCAGTATTTT CASSFPRTSSTDTQYF
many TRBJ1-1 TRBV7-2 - TGTGCCAGCAGCTTACGGCAGGCAGGTGAAGCTTTCTTT CASSLRQAGEAFF
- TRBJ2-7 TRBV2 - TGTGCCAGCAGTACTAAACGCGAGCAGTACTTC CASSTKREQYF
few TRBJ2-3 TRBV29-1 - TGCAGCGTAACTGAAGGCGCAGATACGCAGTATTTT CSVTEGADTQYF
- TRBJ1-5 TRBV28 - TGTGCCAGCAGCCTTATCTACCAGCCCCAGCATTTT CASSLIYQPQHF
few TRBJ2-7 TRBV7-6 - TGTGCCAGCAGCTTATATAGTGGTTCGGACTACGAGCAGTACTTC CASSLYSGSDYEQYF
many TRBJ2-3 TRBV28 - TGTGCCAGCAGTTTAATGGGCGTAGTTGGTGGCGGTGCGTTGAGGAGTACGCAGTATTTT CASSLMGVVGGGALRSTQYF
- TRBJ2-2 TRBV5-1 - TGCGCCAGCAGCTTGTCTTCGGGTTCGAACACCGGGGAGCTGTTTTTT CASSLSSGSNTGELFF
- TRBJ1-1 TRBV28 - TGTGCCAGCAGTCCCCACGCGACAGGGAACACTGAAGCTTTCTTT CASSPHATGNTEAFF
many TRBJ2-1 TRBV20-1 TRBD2 TGCAGTGCTAGAGATCTGGCAGCGGGAGGAGACAATGAGCAGTTCTTC CSARDLAAGGDNEQFF
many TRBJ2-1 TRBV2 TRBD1 TGTGCCAGCAGTGACCCCCGGGACAGCAATGAGCAGTTCTTC CASSDPRDSNEQFF
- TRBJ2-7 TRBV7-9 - TGTGCCAGCAGATCTGACTCGTACGAGCAGTACTTC CASRSDSYEQYF
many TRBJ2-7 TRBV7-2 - TGTGCCAGCAGCTCTCGGGGTGCCTACGAGCAGTACTTC CASSSRGAYEQYF
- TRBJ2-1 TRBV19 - TGTGCCAGTAGTATTTTGGCGGGCTCCAATGAGCAGTTCTTC CASSILAGSNEQFF
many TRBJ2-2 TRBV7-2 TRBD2 TGTGCCAGCAGCCCCCGGAGGAGGCTAGCGGGAAACACCGGGGAGCTGTTTTTT CASSPRRRLAGNTGELFF
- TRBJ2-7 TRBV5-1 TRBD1 TGCGCCAGCAGCTCCAACCGGGACAGTGTTTACGAGCAGTACTTC CASSSNRDSVYEQYF
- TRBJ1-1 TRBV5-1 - TGCGCCAGCAGCCCGGGAGGCGGCCTGAACACTGAAGCTTTCTTT CASSPGGGLNTEAFF
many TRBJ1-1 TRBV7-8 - TGTGCCAGCAGCGTGGGGAGAGGCGCTGAAGCTTTCTTT CASSVGRGAEAFF
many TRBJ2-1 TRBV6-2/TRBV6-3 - TGTGCCAGCAGTTACTCGAAAGCGGATAGCTCCTACAATGAGCAGTTCTTC CASSYSKADSSYNEQFF
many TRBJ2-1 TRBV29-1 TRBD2 TGCAGCGTTGACCGGACTAGCGGGAAATACAATGAGCAGTTCTTC CSVDRTSGKYNEQFF
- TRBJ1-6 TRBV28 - TGTGCCAGCAGTTTAACCGGAGCCTATAATTCACCCCTCCACTTT CASSLTGAYNSPLHF
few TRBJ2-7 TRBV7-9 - TGTGCCAGCAGCGAATGGGGCGGGATTGACGAGCAGTACTTC CASSEWGGIDEQYF
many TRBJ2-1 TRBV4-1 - TGCGCCAGCAGCCAAGATGGGCAGAACTACAATGAGCAGTTCTTC CASSQDGQNYNEQFF
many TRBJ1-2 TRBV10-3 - TGTGCCATCAGTGACCAGAATTATGGCTACACCTTC CAISDQNYGYTF
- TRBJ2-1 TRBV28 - TGTGCCAGCGGCGTTGAGGTTTCCAATGAGCAGTTCTTC CASGVEVSNEQFF
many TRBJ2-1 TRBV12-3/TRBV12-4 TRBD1 TGTGCCAGCAGTCTACAGGGGATCAATGAGCAGTTCTTC CASSLQGINEQFF
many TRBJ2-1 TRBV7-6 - TGTGCCAGCAGCTTACGAGGGGGGCGGGGATCGAACAATGAGCAGTTCTTC CASSLRGGRGSNNEQFF
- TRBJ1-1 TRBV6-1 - TGTGCCAGCAGTCTTCCCGAGAGCACTGAAGCTTTCTTT CASSLPESTEAFF
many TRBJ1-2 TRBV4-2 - TGTGCCAGCAGCCAGGTACCCGAGGACAGCCATGGCTACACCTTC CASSQVPEDSHGYTF
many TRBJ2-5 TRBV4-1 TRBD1 TGCGCCAGCAGCCAAGATACCTCTACGGGACAGGTGAAAGAGACCCAGTACTTC CASSQDTSTGQVKETQYF
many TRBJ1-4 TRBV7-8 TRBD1 TGTGCCAGCAGCCCACGCCGGACAGGGCCTAATGAAAAACTGTTTTTT CASSPRRTGPNEKLFF
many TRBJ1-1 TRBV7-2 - TGTGCCAGCATACCCGTTGGGGTACAGAACACTGAAGCTTTCTTT CASIPVGVQNTEAFF
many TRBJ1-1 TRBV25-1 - TGTGCCAGCGCTGAAGGTGGGGGGGTGGGCACTGAAGCTTTCTTT CASAEGGGVGTEAFF
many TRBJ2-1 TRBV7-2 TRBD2 TGTGCCAGCAGCTTATATTTAGCGGGGGCCTACAATGAGCAGTTCTTC CASSLYLAGAYNEQFF
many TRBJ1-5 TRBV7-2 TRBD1 TGTGCCAGCAGCTTAGCTAAGGGGGCTAACCAGCCCCAGCATTTT CASSLAKGANQPQHF
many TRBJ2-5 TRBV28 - TGTGCCAGCAGCCCCCCCAGTCGAGGTGCACCCCAGTACTTC CASSPPSRGAPQYF
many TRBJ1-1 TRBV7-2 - TGTGCCAGCAGCCCAGGGCTTTTTGGAACTGAAGCTTTCTTT CASSPGLFGTEAFF